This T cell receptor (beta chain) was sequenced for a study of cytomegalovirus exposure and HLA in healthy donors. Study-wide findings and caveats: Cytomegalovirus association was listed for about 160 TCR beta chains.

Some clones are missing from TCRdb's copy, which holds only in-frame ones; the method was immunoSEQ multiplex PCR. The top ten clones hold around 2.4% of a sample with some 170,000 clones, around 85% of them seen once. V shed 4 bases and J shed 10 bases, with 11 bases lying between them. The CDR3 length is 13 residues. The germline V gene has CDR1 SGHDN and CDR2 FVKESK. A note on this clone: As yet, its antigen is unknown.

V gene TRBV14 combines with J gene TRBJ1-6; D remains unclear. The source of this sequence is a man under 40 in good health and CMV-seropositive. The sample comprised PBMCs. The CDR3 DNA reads TGTGCCAGCAGCCTCGCCGGAGGCTCACCCCTCCACTTT. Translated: CASSLAGGSPLHF.